These 9 T cell receptor beta chains originate from one sample sequenced in a study of T cell responses to AZD1222 COVID-19 vaccine. TCRdb's copy holds only in-frame clones and misses some; the assay was immunoSEQ multiplex PCR. The sample includes about 130,000 clones, about nine tenths of them seen just once. This specimen consisted of peripheral blood, obtained on day 0 of AZD1222 vaccination. Receptor source: an adult in good health.

Judged by abundance, this clone is medium-sized. The chain has TRBV5-4 and TRBJ2-7, with D unresolved. The V end was cut by 4 bases, the J end by 4 bases, with 12 bases between. Germline CDR1 and CDR2: SGHNT and YYREEE (reference sequence). The CDR3 loop spans 13 amino acids. CDR3 protein: CASSPSLTYEQYF. For the CDR3, the DNA is TGTGCCAGCAGCCCCTCCTTGACTTACGAGCAGTACTTC.

The chain has TRBV27 and TRBJ1-3, with unresolved D. With 1 base removed from V and 0 bases from J, the gap between germline ends came to 7 bases. The CDR3 is 15 amino acids. Germline V CDR1 and CDR2: MNHEY, SMNVEV (reference sequence). CDR3 protein: CASSLYLGSGNTIYF. The CDR3 region has the DNA TGTGCCAGCAGTTTATACCTAGGCTCTGGAAACACCATATATTTT.

The J gene is TRBJ2-7, the V gene TRBV7-2; 7 nucleotides agree with TRBD1. Germline V gene data show CDR1 as SGHTA and CDR2 as FQGNSA. The CDR3 is 13 amino acids. J was trimmed by 8 bases and V by 4 bases; bases with no gene match: 8. This CDR3 reads CASSSVEQGKQYF. CDR3 DNA sequence: TGTGCCAGCAGCTCAGTGGAACAGGGGAAGCAGTACTTC.

The V call is TRBV19, the J call TRBJ1-1; D possibly corresponds to TRBD1 (6 bases). The length of the CDR3 is 20 residues. Germline V lookup: CDR1 LNHDA, CDR2 SQIVND (reference sequence). Trimming took 3 bases from V and 2 from J, leaving 28 bases between them. The CDR3 DNA follows: TGTGCCAGTAGTATTCGGCACGCGAACAGGGTGGAGAAGGTCAACACTGAAGCTTTCTTT. Encoded protein: CASSIRHANRVEKVNTEAFF. Combining the CDR3 with reference TRBV19 and TRBJ1-1 gives the whole variable domain DGGITQSPKYLFRKEGQNVTLSCEQNLNHDAMYWYRQDPGQGLRLIYYSQIVNDFQKGDIAEGYSVSREKKESFPLTVTSAQKNPTAFYLCASSIRHANRVEKVNTEAFFGQGTRLTVV.

The gene calls are TRBV6-5 and TRBJ1-6; 8 positions agree with TRBD1. Germline loops: CDR1 MNHEY, CDR2 SVGAGI. The CDR3 contains 15 residues. The junction had 4 bases not matched to a gene; V was cut back by 0 bases and J by 9 bases. Here the CDR3 DNA reads TGTGCCAGCAGTTACTCGGACAGGGAGGCTTCACCCCTCCACTTT. Protein sequence: CASSYSDREASPLHF.

This clone has only a few counts. This chain uses TRBV3-1 (or the pseudogene TRBV3-2) with TRBJ2-5, with D possibly matching TRBD1 (6 bases). The CDR3 runs to 13 residues. The V gene's germline CDR1 is LGHDT and CDR2 YNNKEL (reference sequence). V gave up 1 base and J gave up 7 bases, with 10 bases separating them. This chain's CDR3 is CASSQAGVGTQYF. CDR3 DNA sequence: TGTGCCAGCAGCCAAGCAGGGGTAGGGACCCAGTACTTC.

The rearrangement uses TRBV10-3 and TRBJ1-1, with D possibly TRBD1 on 6 matching bases. CDR3 length equals 14 residues. Trimming shortened V by 6 bases and J by 1 base, and 12 bases separated the two germline ends. Looked up from germline, CDR1 is ENHRY and CDR2 is SYGVKD. CDR3 bases: TGTGCCATCAGGGGGGCAGAAGAGAACACTGAAGCTTTCTTT. Translated, it gives CAIRGAEENTEAFF.

V gene TRBV5-1 combines with J gene TRBJ1-1; 8 bases are a match to TRBD1. Per the germline V gene, CDR1 is SGHRS and CDR2 is YFSETQ. The CDR3 contains 14 residues. Trimming cost V 4 bases and J 4 bases; bases outside gene matches: 6. CDR3 loop: CASSAQGAGTEAFF. Here the CDR3 DNA reads TGCGCCAGCAGCGCTCAGGGGGCTGGCACTGAAGCTTTCTTT.

A note on this clone: The junction does not match germline at one end; this may be a read error. The chain uses TRBV19 and TRBJ1-1; 7 nucleotides match TRBD1. The germline V gene has CDR1 LNHDA and CDR2 SQIVND (reference sequence). The CDR3 is made up of 14 amino acids. The CDR3 DNA sequence: TGTGCCAGTAGTATAAAGGACAGACGTAAGGGGACAGTCTTT. Residues: CASSIKDRRKGTVF.